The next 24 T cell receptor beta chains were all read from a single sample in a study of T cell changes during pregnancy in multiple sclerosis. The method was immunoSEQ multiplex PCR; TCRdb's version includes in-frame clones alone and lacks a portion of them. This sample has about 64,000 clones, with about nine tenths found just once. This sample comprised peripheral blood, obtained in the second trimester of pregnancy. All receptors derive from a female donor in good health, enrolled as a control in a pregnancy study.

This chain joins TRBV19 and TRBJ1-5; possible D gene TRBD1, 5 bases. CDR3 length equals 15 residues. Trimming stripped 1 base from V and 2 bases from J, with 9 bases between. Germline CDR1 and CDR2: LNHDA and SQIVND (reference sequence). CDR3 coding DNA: TGTGCCAGTAGTATAGGGACACGGGGCAATCAGCCCCAGCATTTT. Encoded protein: CASSIGTRGNQPQHF.

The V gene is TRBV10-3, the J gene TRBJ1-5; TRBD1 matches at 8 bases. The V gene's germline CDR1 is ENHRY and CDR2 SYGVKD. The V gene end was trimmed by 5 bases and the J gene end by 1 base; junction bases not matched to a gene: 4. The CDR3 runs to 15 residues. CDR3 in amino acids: CAISQGAESNQPQHF. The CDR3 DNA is TGTGCCATCAGTCAGGGGGCTGAGAGCAATCAGCCCCAGCATTTT.

In nucleotides, the CDR3 is TGTGCCAGCAGCTTAAACCAGCGGGGGAACACCGGGGAGCTGTTTTTT. Translating it yields CASSLNQRGNTGELFF. This sequence joins TRBV7-3 and TRBJ2-2; TRBD2 matches at 7 bases. This CDR3 has 16 amino acids. Germline CDR1 SGHTA, CDR2 FQGTGA. J lost 1 base, V lost 1 base, and 3 bases had no gene match.

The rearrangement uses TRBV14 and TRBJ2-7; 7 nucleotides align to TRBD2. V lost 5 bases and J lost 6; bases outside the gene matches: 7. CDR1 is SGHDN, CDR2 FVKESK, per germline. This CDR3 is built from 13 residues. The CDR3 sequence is CASSGEGRGEQYF. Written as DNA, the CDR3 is TGTGCCAGCAGCGGGGAGGGTCGGGGCGAGCAGTACTTC.

The DNA for the CDR3 is TGTGCCAGCAGTTTCAGGGTGGCCGGGGAGCTGTTTTTT. The encoded protein is CASSFRVAGELFF. The V and J genes are TRBV27 and TRBJ2-2; weak D call: TRBD1 (5 bases). Looked up from germline, CDR1 is MNHEY and CDR2 is SMNVEV (reference sequence). The CDR3 extends over 13 amino acids. The ends were cut back, 3 bases at V and 6 bases at J, with 8 bases in the middle.

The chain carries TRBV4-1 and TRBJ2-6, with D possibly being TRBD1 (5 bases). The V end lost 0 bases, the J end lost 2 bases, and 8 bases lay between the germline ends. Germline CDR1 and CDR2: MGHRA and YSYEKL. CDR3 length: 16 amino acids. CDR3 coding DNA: TGCGCCAGCAGCCAAGATCTAGGGGCTGGGGCCAACGTCCTGACTTTC. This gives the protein CASSQDLGAGANVLTF.

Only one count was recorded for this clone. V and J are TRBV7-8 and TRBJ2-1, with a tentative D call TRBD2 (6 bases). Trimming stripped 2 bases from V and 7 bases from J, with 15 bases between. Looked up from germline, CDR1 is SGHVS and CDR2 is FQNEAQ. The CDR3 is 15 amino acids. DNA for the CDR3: TGTGCCAGCAGCTTACGCTGGGACTCCGCGAATGAGCAGTTCTTC. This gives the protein CASSLRWDSANEQFF.

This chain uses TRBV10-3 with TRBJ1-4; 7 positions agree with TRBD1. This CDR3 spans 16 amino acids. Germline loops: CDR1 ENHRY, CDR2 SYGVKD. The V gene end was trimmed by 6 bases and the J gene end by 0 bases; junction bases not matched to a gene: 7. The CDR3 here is CAISKDRDATNEKLFF. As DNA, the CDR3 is TGTGCCATCAGCAAAGACAGGGATGCAACTAATGAAAAACTGTTTTTT.

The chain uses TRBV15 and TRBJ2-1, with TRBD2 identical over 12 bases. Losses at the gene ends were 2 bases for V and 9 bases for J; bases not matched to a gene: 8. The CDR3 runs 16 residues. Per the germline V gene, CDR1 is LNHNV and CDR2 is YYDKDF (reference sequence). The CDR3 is CATSRKPGLAGSEQFF. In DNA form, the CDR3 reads TGTGCCACCAGCAGAAAACCCGGACTAGCGGGGTCTGAGCAGTTCTTC.

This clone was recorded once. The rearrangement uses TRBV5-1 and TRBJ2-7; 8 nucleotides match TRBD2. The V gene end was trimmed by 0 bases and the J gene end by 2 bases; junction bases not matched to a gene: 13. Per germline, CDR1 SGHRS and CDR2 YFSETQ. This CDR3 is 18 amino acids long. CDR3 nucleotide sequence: TGCGCCAGCAGCTTGGAAGGCCCGGGGGGGACTTTGACCTACGAGCAGTACTTC. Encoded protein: CASSLEGPGGTLTYEQYF.

The CDR3 region is CASNVGGRNGELFF. The CDR3 DNA is TGTGCCAGCAACGTCGGAGGGCGGAACGGGGAGCTGTTTTTT. V is TRBV6-6 and J is TRBJ2-2; TRBD2 might be the D (6 bases). V dropped 7 bases and J dropped 7 bases, with 16 bases sitting between them. The V gene's germline CDR1 is MNHNY and CDR2 SVGAGI (reference sequence). CDR3 length: 14 amino acids.

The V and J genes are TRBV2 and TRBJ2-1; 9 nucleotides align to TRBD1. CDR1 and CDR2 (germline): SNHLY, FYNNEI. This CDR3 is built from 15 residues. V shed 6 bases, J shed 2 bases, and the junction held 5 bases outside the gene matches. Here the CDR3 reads CASSAGQGPYNEQFF. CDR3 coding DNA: TGTGCCAGCAGCGCCGGACAGGGGCCCTACAATGAGCAGTTCTTC.

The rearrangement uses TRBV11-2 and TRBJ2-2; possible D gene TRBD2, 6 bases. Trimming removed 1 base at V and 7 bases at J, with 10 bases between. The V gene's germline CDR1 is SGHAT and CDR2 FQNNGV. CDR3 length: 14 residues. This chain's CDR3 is CASSLVGRGGELFF. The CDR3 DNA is TGTGCCAGCAGCTTAGTCGGGCGGGGCGGGGAGCTGTTTTTT.

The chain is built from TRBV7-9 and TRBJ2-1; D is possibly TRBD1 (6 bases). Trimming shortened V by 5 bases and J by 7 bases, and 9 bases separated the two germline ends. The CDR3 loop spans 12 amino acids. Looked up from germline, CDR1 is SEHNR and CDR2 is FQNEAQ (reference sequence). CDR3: CASSNRENEQFF. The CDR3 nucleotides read TGTGCCAGCAGCAACAGGGAGAATGAGCAGTTCTTC.

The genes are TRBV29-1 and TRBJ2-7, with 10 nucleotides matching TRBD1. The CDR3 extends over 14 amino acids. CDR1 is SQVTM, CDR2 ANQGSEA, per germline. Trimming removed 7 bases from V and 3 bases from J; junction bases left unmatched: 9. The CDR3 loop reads CSATSGTGVYEQYF. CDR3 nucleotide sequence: TGCAGCGCTACTTCCGGGACAGGGGTCTACGAGCAGTACTTC.

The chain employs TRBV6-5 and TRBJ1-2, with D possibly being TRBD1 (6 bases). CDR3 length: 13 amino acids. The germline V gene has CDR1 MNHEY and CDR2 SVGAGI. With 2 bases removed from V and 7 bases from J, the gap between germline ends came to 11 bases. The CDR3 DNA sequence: TGTGCCAGCAGTTACCTTGGGGGCTCTGGCTACACCTTC. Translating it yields CASSYLGGSGYTF.

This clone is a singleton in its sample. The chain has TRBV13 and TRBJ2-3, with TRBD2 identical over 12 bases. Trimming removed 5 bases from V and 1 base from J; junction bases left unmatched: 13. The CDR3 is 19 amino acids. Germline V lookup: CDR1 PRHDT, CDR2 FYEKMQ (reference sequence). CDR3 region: CASSTPETSGGWGTDTQYF. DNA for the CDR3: TGTGCCAGCAGCACCCCCGAGACTAGCGGGGGATGGGGCACAGATACGCAGTATTTT.

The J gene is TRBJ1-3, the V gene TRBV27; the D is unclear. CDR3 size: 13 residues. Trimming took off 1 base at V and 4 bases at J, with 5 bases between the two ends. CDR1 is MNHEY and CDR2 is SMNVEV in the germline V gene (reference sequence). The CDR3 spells CASSLWQGNTIYF. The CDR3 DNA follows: TGTGCCAGCAGTTTATGGCAGGGAAACACCATATATTTT.

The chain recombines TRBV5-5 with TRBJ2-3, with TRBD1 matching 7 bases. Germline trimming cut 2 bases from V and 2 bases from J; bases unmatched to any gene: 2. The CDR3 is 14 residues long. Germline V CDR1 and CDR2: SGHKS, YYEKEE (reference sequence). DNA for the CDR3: TGTGCCAGCAGCTTAGGGACAGCCACAGATACGCAGTATTTT. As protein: CASSLGTATDTQYF.

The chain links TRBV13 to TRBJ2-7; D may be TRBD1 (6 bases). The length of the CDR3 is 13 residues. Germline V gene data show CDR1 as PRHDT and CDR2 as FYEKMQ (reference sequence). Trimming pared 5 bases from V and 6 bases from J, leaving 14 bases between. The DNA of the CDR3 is TGTGCCAGCAGCCCCGAGACAGGTCGCGAGCAGTACTTC. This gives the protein CASSPETGREQYF.

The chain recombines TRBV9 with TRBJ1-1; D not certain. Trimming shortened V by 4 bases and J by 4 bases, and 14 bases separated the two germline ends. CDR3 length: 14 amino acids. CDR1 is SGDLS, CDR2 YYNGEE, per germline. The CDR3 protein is CASSPGNLGTEAFF. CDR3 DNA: TGTGCCAGCAGCCCAGGCAACCTGGGCACTGAAGCTTTCTTT.

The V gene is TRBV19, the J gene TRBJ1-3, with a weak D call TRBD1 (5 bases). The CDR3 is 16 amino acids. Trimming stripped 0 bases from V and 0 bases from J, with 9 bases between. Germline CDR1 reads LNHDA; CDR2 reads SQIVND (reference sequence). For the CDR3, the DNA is TGTGCCAGTAGTATAGATACCGACAGCTCTGGAAACACCATATATTTT. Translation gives CASSIDTDSSGNTIYF.

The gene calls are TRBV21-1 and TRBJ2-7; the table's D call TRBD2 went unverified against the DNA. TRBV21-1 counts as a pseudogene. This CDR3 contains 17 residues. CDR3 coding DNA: TGTGCCAGCAGCTCCTGTAGCGCTCACTTAACCTTCGGGGAGCAGTACTTC. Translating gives CASSSCSAHLTFGEQYF.

CDR3: CSVSRVNEQFF. The CDR3 DNA reads TGCAGTGTTTCCAGGGTCAATGAGCAGTTCTTC. The J gene is TRBJ2-1, the V gene TRBV20-1, with a tentative D call TRBD1 (5 bases). CDR1 and CDR2 from the germline V gene are DFQATT and SNEGSKA (reference sequence). V was cut by 7 bases and J by 6 bases, with 10 bases left in between. This CDR3 spans 11 amino acids.